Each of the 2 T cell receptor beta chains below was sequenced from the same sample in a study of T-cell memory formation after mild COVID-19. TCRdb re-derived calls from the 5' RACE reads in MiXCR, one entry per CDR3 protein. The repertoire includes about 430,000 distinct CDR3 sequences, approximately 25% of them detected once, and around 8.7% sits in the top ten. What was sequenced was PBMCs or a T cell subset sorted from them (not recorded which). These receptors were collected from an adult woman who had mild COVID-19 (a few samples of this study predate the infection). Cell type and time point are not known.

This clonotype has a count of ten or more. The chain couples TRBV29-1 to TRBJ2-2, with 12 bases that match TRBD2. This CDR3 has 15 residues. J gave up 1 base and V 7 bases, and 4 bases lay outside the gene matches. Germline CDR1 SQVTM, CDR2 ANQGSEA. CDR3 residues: CSAKLAGGNTGELFF. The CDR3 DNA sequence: TGCAGCGCCAAACTAGCGGGAGGGAACACCGGGGAGCTGTTTTTT.

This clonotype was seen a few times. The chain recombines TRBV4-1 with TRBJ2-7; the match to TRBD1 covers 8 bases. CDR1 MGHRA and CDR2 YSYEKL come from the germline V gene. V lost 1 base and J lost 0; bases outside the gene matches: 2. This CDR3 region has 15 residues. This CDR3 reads CASSQVTGGSYEQYF. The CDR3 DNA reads TGCGCCAGCAGCCAAGTTACAGGGGGCTCCTACGAGCAGTACTTC.